Sequencing of this TCR beta chain was carried out in a study of control samples from healthy donors and cancer patients. The ends were cut back, 3 bases at V and 5 bases at J, with 14 bases in the middle. The V gene's germline CDR1 is SGHTS and CDR2 YDEGEE. The CDR3 has 14 residues. Profiling relied on immunoSEQ multiplex PCR, and the TCRdb table lists in-frame clones only, not all of them. The data show around 30,000 clones, 86% seen once. The clonotype was recovered from a woman aged 40 to 50 with lung cancer. The sample consisted of PBMCs. V gene TRBV5-8 combines with J gene TRBJ1-1; no definite D call. CDR3 loop: CASSSLTARTEAFF. The CDR3 DNA sequence: TGTGCCAGCAGCTCCCTGACGGCAAGGACTGAAGCTTTCTTT.